This TCR beta chain was recovered during a study of human T cells and chemical hapten exposure. About the research overall: Investigators sensitized approximately 2 cm by approximately 2 cm of upper inner arm skin with 2% DPC. Study observations and caveats: Following DPC sensitization, TCRs present above 1 in 1000 frequency showed no change. Donors, who had alopecia, may show an immune response that differs from healthy people's.

This clonotype was recorded at least ten times. Its antigen is not known. This CDR3 has 13 amino acids. Between the trimmed V and J ends, which lost 11 bases and 4 bases, there was a span of 14 bases. TCRdb re-called the RACE reads through MiXCR, storing one row per CDR3 protein. This sample has roughly 38,000 distinct CDR3 sequences, with 7.6% found just once. As for time point: pre-sensitization, week 0. Treatment here: therapeutic diphenylcyclopropenone sensitization with weekly scalp DPC. The source was whole blood, collected in connection with sensitization to the hapten diphenylcyclopropenone (DPC). The rearrangement uses TRBV12-3 or TRBV12-4 and TRBJ1-4, with a tentative D call TRBD1 (5 bases). The receptor comes from a woman in her forties or fifties with alopecia areata. Some clones in this sample may be carry-over from other donors' samples. Here the CDR3 DNA reads TGTGCCTCTTCGGGGCAGGATAATGAAAAACTGTTTTTT. This codes for CASSGQDNEKLFF.